Sequencing of this TCR beta chain was carried out in a study of OX40 agonist ivuxolimab in advanced cancers. Study details: Every 2 weeks, patients got intravenous ivuxolimab at one of six dose levels (0.01-10 mg/kg).

Patients with a history of autoimmune disease or on systemic immunosuppression were excluded. The table came from immunoSEQ multiplex PCR; TCRdb's copy has only in-frame clones and leaves some out. The sample yields approximately 31,000 clones, over 75% seen once. Study-level points and caveats: The mean number of expanded clones was higher in CD8+ T cells than in CD4+.

The CDR3 covers 16 residues. V was shortened by 0 bases and J by 0 bases, with 6 bases between the two germline ends. The germline V gene has CDR1 MNHEY and CDR2 SMNVEV (reference sequence). For this clone: Its cognate antigen is unknown.

The J gene is TRBJ2-6, the V gene TRBV27; the D is unclear. Sequences were derived from CD4+ or CD8+ T cells sorted from blood, sampled in a trial of the OX40 agonist ivuxolimab. The clonotype comes from an adult with an advanced solid tumor such as melanoma, head and neck, liver or kidney cancer. The CDR3 here is CASSLSPASGANVLTF. The CDR3 DNA is TGTGCCAGCAGTTTATCGCCTGCCTCTGGGGCCAACGTCCTGACTTTC.